The source of this TCR beta chain is a study of T cell changes during pregnancy in multiple sclerosis. Clones were sequenced by immunoSEQ multiplex PCR, and TCRdb holds only the in-frame ones, with some missing. This table has tens of thousands of clones, roughly 92% appearing once. CDR1 is SGHTA, CDR2 FQGNSA, per germline. V dropped 5 bases and J dropped 2; count of bases not matched to a gene: 4. The length of the CDR3 is 15 residues. The chain recombines TRBV7-2 with TRBJ2-3; 10 bases agree with TRBD2. The material was peripheral blood, obtained after pregnancy. This clonotype was sampled from a female donor in good health, enrolled as a control in a pregnancy study. The CDR3 is CASSTLAGITDTQYF. The CDR3 region has the DNA TGTGCCAGCAGCACACTAGCGGGGATCACAGATACGCAGTATTTT.